A single T cell receptor (beta chain) is shown here with its context. The data were obtained in a study of shared T cell receptors in the human thymus. TCRdb's copy holds only in-frame clones and misses some; the assay was immunoSEQ multiplex PCR. Of 720,000 or so clones in the sample, 80% to 90% are singletons; the top ten hold under 0.012%. The CDR3 has 12 residues. CDR1 is SEHNR and CDR2 is FQNEAQ in the germline V gene (reference sequence). The V and J ends lost 6 bases and 2 bases respectively, with 6 bases between them. The data also belong to a second study, concerning human thymus T cells. That work adds: All donors were healthy Finnish infants who were undergoing corrective surgery to treat congenital heart defects. Thymus tissue for the work was resected from patients undergoing corrective heart surgery. It looked as if thymic and blood repertoires used V and J genes in a biased way. The related literature has documented a marked overlap of thymic repertoires among unrelated individuals.

The chain employs TRBV7-9 and TRBJ2-3; no clear D. The TCR comes from a girl under three years old with a congenital heart defect. Sequenced: thymocytes. CDR3 region: CASRSSTDTQYF. The CDR3 region has the DNA TGTGCCAGCAGGTCCTCCACAGATACGCAGTATTTT.